This T cell receptor beta chain was recovered during a study of cytomegalovirus exposure and HLA in healthy donors. Study results and limitations: According to a later analysis, TCR clusters from the first cohort tended to co-occur in the 120 or so validation repertoires. In vitro, three CMV-associated chains proved specific for CMV antigens. The classifier reportedly diagnosed cytomegalovirus status with high sensitivity and specificity.

Produced via immunoSEQ multiplex PCR; TCRdb's table is partial and in-frame only. The repertoire consists of over 85,000 clones, with approximately 95% occurring once and the leading ten covering 0.89%. With regard to this clone: Its antigen is not known.

Germline V gene lookup returns CDR1 MNHEY and CDR2 SVGAGI. The CDR3 consists of 16 residues. V lost 0 bases to trimming and J lost 11 bases, with 17 bases between them. This chain connects TRBV6-5 to TRBJ1-6; D is unclear. Sequencing was carried out using PBMCs. The clonotype comes from a woman in her late teens or twenties in good health and CMV-seronegative. Here the CDR3 reads CASSYSLVSGLTPLHF. The CDR3, as DNA: TGTGCCAGCAGTTACTCGTTAGTATCTGGTTTAACACCCCTCCACTTT.